The rows below give T cell receptor beta chains drawn from one sample of a study of blood T cell repertoires in COVID-19. Clones were read by immunoSEQ multiplex PCR, and TCRdb kept only the in-frame ones, dropping some. This repertoire shows around 100,000 clones, almost 90% found once; its top ten account for about 5%. Input material: peripheral blood. These TCRs come from a human donor in a cohort sampled during active COVID-19. The CDR3 runs from the conserved cysteine through the conserved F or W. A D gene is named only where the DNA matches it firmly. Only some rows state a clone size, as once, few, many or a class for expanded clones.

V,J,D,size,CDR3,DNA
TRBV5-1,TRBJ1-3,NA,NA,CASSLARRAGNTIYF,TGCGCCAGCAGCTTGGCCAGGAGGGCTGGAAACACCATATATTTT
TRBV7-9,TRBJ2-2,NA,NA,CASSLAGANTGELFF,TGTGCCAGCAGCTTGGCAGGGGCCAACACCGGGGAGCTGTTTTTT
TRBV20-1,TRBJ2-7,TRBD1,once,CSASLFRTGDSIYEQYF,TGCAGTGCTAGTCTATTTAGGACAGGCGACTCAATCTACGAGCAGTACTTC
TRBV25-1,TRBJ1-2,NA,NA,CASSESRTYGYTF,TGTGCCAGCAGTGAATCTAGAACCTATGGCTACACCTTC
TRBV4-3,TRBJ2-2,TRBD2,NA,CASSQYQRESATGELFF,TGCGCCAGCAGCCAATATCAGCGGGAGTCGGCCACCGGGGAGCTGTTTTTT
TRBV14,TRBJ2-5,NA,once,CASSQSWAAQGTQYF,TGTGCCAGCAGCCAGAGTTGGGCAGCCCAAGGTACCCAGTACTTC
TRBV5-6,TRBJ1-4,TRBD1,NA,CASSLSPADLGQGDEKLFF,TGTGCCAGCAGCTTGTCCCCAGCCGACTTGGGACAGGGGGATGAAAAACTGTTTTTT
TRBV5-4,TRBJ2-7,NA,NA,CASSWEGGYEQYF,TGTGCCAGCAGTTGGGAGGGGGGCTACGAGCAGTACTTC
TRBV5-1,TRBJ2-2,NA,once,CASSLVPKNTGELFF,TGCGCCAGCAGCTTGGTTCCCAAGAACACCGGGGAGCTGTTTTTT
TRBV19,TRBJ2-1,TRBD2,NA,CASTDSGSSSYNEQFF,TGTGCCAGTACCGATAGCGGGAGCAGCTCCTACAATGAGCAGTTCTTC
TRBV9,TRBJ2-5,TRBD2,NA,CASSVSGRPQETQYF,TGTGCCAGCAGCGTCAGCGGGAGGCCTCAAGAGACCCAGTACTTC
TRBV27,TRBJ2-6,NA,NA,CASSPVLDGAGANVLTF,TGTGCCAGCAGCCCCGTCCTGGATGGAGCTGGGGCCAACGTCCTGACTTTC
TRBV6-6,TRBJ1-2,TRBD1,NA,CASSDRDRGQRGYTF,TGTGCCAGCAGTGACCGTGACAGGGGGCAAAGGGGCTACACCTTC
TRBV11-2,TRBJ2-3,NA,NA,CASSGQHTDTQYF,TGTGCCAGCAGCGGACAGCACACAGATACGCAGTATTTT
TRBV18,TRBJ1-3,NA,NA,CASSRLSSSGNTIYF,TGTGCCAGCTCACGACTCTCAAGCTCTGGAAACACCATATATTTT
TRBV2,TRBJ2-1,TRBD2,NA,CASSGLAGVLEQFF,TGTGCCAGCAGTGGACTAGCGGGAGTCTTGGAGCAGTTCTTC
TRBV25-1,TRBJ1-6,TRBD1,NA,CASCQGGDSPLHF,TGTGCCAGCTGCCAGGGGGGTGATTCACCCCTCCACTTT
TRBV6-1,TRBJ1-2,TRBD1,NA,CASSDWGQALRGYGYTF,TGTGCCAGCAGTGATTGGGGACAGGCCCTCCGGGGCTATGGCTACACCTTC
TRBV14,TRBJ1-3,NA,few,CASSQVTVPNTIYF,TGTGCCAGCAGCCAAGTAACAGTGCCGAACACCATATATTTT
TRBV28,TRBJ2-1,NA,NA,CATLLPRSAYNEQFF,TGTGCCACCCTTCTCCCCCGTTCGGCCTACAATGAGCAGTTCTTC
TRBV18,TRBJ1-3,TRBD1,NA,CASNTVDRGNDVRNTIYF,TGTGCCAGCAATACGGTCGACAGGGGTAATGATGTCAGAAACACCATATATTTT
TRBV27,TRBJ1-4,NA,NA,CASSRHGQTEKLFF,TGTGCCAGCAGCCGACACGGACAGACGGAAAAACTGTTTTTT
TRBV15,TRBJ2-2,NA,NA,CATRAPSVDTGELFF,TGTGCCACTCGAGCCCCTAGCGTAGATACCGGGGAGCTGTTTTTT
TRBV6-1,TRBJ2-2,TRBD1,NA,CASSDPGTVNTGELFF,TGTGCCAGCAGTGATCCCGGGACAGTAAACACCGGGGAGCTGTTTTTT
TRBV11-2,TRBJ2-5,TRBD1,NA,CASSLRQGGETQYF,TGTGCCAGCAGCTTAAGACAGGGCGGGGAGACCCAGTACTTC
TRBV30,TRBJ2-1,NA,NA,CACPKGMSQFF,TGTGCCTGCCCCAAGGGGATGTCGCAGTTCTTC
TRBV19,TRBJ2-3,TRBD1,NA,CASSTGGQVTDTQYF,TGTGCCAGTAGTACAGGTGGACAGGTCACAGATACGCAGTATTTT
TRBV19,TRBJ2-7,TRBD1,NA,CASSIALGQGAQMYEQYF,TGTGCCAGTAGTATAGCCCTAGGACAGGGGGCGCAAATGTACGAGCAGTACTTC
TRBV24-1,TRBJ1-2,NA,NA,CATRPAGDYGYTF,TGTGCCACCAGACCAGCAGGGGACTATGGCTACACCTTC
TRBV4-1,TRBJ1-1,TRBD1,many,CASSQPEIGTGGWNTEAFF,TGCGCCAGCAGCCAACCGGAAATAGGGACAGGGGGTTGGAACACTGAAGCTTTCTTT
TRBV27,TRBJ1-5,TRBD1,NA,CASSPTGSNQPQHF,TGTGCCAGCAGTCCGACAGGGAGCAATCAGCCCCAGCATTTT
TRBV5-1,TRBJ1-4,TRBD1,NA,CASSQGQGAIGFAEKLFF,TGCGCCAGCAGCCAGGGACAGGGGGCGATCGGATTTGCTGAAAAACTGTTTTTT
TRBV24-1,TRBJ1-2,TRBD1,NA,CATSDQGVGYGYTF,TGTGCCACCAGCGACCAGGGGGTAGGGTATGGCTACACCTTC
TRBV27,TRBJ2-7,TRBD2,NA,CASSLSGLAGYEQYF,TGTGCCAGCAGTTTATCGGGACTAGCGGGCTACGAGCAGTACTTC
TRBV29-1,TRBJ1-2,TRBD1,NA,CSVEDKGAPMANYGYTF,TGCAGCGTTGAAGATAAGGGGGCCCCGATGGCTAACTATGGCTACACCTTC
TRBV6-5,TRBJ1-4,TRBD1,NA,CASSSQPGQYNEKLFF,TGTGCCAGCAGTTCTCAACCGGGACAGTATAATGAAAAACTGTTTTTT
TRBV6-5,TRBJ1-2,TRBD1,NA,CASRVTGGYGYTF,TGTGCCAGCAGGGTGACAGGGGGCTATGGCTACACCTTC
TRBV7-2,TRBJ2-1,TRBD2,NA,CASSPVGGRTYNEQFF,TGTGCCAGCAGCCCCGTAGGCGGGAGGACCTACAATGAGCAGTTCTTC
TRBV7-2,TRBJ1-4,NA,NA,CASSSAEWERGKLFF,TGTGCCAGCAGCTCCGCAGAGTGGGAGAGAGGGAAACTGTTTTTT